The T cell receptor beta chain described here comes from a study of blood T cell repertoires in COVID-19. About the study: COVID-19 samples collected from the United States, Italy and Spain covered acute and convalescent phases. From T cells, B-cell-depleted T cells, or PBMCs came the material, which was cDNA or gDNA.

Deletions cut 6 bases from V and 1 base from J, with 19 bases between. Germline V lookup: CDR1 LGHNT, CDR2 FRNRAP. The CDR3 has 17 residues. In the original processing: Reference gene primer amplification yielded estimated nucleated cell counts. Assay: immunoSEQ multiplex PCR; the TCRdb copy retains only in-frame clones and omits some. Clone size and V and J calls were adopted from that table, with D and trimming inferred from the DNA. The profile shows about 220,000 clones, less than 90% of them singletons. Specimen: peripheral blood. This receptor was taken from a man aged 35 to 55 with active or convalescent COVID-19. The V and J genes are TRBV12-5 and TRBJ1-5, with a tentative D call TRBD1 (6 bases). Here the CDR3 DNA reads TGTGCTAGTGGGGACGATTCCCGACAGGCAAGCAATCAGCCCCAGCATTTT. Its protein product is CASGDDSRQASNQPQHF.